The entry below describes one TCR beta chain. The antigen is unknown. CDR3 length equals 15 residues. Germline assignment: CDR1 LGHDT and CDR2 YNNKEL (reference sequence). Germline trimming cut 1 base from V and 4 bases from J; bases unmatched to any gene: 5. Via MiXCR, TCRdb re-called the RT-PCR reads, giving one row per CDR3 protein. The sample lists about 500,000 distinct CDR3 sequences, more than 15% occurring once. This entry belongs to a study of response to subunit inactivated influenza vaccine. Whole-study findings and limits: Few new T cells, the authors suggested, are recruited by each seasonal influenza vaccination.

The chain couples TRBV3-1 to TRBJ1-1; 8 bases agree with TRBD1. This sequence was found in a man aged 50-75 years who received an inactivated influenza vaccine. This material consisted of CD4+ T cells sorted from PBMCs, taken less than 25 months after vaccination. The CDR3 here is CASSQGRTGSTEAFF. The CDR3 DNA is TGTGCCAGCAGCCAAGGCCGGACAGGGTCCACTGAAGCTTTCTTT.